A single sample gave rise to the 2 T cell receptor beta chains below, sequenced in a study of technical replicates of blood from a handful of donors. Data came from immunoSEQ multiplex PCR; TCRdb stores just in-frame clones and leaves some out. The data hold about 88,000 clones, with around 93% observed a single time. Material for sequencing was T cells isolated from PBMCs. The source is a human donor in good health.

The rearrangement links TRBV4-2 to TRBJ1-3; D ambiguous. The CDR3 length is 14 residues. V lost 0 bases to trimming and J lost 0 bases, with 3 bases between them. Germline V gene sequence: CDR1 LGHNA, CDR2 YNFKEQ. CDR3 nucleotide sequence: TGTGCCAGCAGCCAAGACTACTCTGGAAACACCATATATTTT. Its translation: CASSQDYSGNTIYF.

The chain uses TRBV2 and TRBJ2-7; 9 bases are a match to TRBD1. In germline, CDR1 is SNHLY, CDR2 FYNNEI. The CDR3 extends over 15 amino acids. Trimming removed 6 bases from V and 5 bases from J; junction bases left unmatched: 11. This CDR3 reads CASRITGTGTHEQYF. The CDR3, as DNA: TGTGCCAGCAGGATTACCGGGACAGGGACCCACGAGCAGTACTTC.